This TCR beta chain was recovered during a study of cytomegalovirus exposure and HLA in healthy donors. Germline values: CDR1 MNHEY, CDR2 SVGAGI. The length of the CDR3 is 15 residues. V shed 3 bases and J 7 bases; nucleotides not matched to a gene: 9. The PCR had 60 Vbeta and 13 Jbeta primers. The method was immunoSEQ multiplex PCR; TCRdb's version includes in-frame clones alone and lacks a portion of them. The sample consists of some 40,000 clones, roughly 50% of them appearing once. The chain is built from TRBV6-5 and TRBJ2-5, with 9 bases lining up with TRBD1. The sample consisted of PBMCs. The source is a woman between 40 and 55 years old in good health and CMV-seropositive. CDR3 bases: TGTGCCAGCAGTTATAAACCGGGACAGGGTGGGACCCAGTACTTC. It specifies CASSYKPGQGGTQYF.